The 2 T cell receptor beta chains below all came from one sample that was sequenced in a study of T cell responses to AZD1222 COVID-19 vaccine. Clones were sequenced by immunoSEQ multiplex PCR, and TCRdb holds only the in-frame ones, with some missing. The sample holds 130,000 to 150,000 clones, approximately 88% seen once. This material consisted of peripheral blood, taken on day 0 of AZD1222 vaccination. The receptors come from an adult in good health.

V usage is TRBV6-2 or TRBV6-3 and J usage is TRBJ1-5, with a tentative D call TRBD1 (6 bases). The germline gives CDR1 MNHEY, CDR2 SVGEGT. This CDR3 has 14 amino acids. V lost 5 bases and J lost 2, with 10 bases in between. As DNA, the CDR3 is TGTGCCAGCAGTGATACAGGGCGCAATCAGCCCCAGCATTTT. It encodes CASSDTGRNQPQHF.

V gene TRBV27 combines with J gene TRBJ2-5; D is undetermined. Germline V gene data show CDR1 as MNHEY and CDR2 as SMNVEV (reference sequence). V was clipped by 3 bases and J by 5 bases, with 10 bases between them. This CDR3 comprises 13 residues. CDR3: CASSFRSRETQYF. DNA of the CDR3: TGTGCCAGCAGTTTTCGAAGTCGGGAGACCCAGTACTTC.